This T cell receptor (beta chain) was found in a study of regulatory T cells in long-lasting Graves disease. The count of this clonotype is one. The sample's time point: newly diagnosed GD, antithyroid drugs for less than 3 months. Generation of the TCR library employed RNA extracted from PBMCs. TCR beta libraries were built with iRepertoire HTBI primers and Arm-PCR of CDR3 regions. TCRdb reanalysed the multiplex PCR reads using MiXCR and keeps one entry per CDR3 protein. In the table there are 440,000 or so distinct CDR3 sequences, about a sixth of which are singletons. The data were also submitted as part of a second study, on T cells in Graves' hyperthyroidism and ophthalmopathy. This second report adds: Investigators excluded patients with uncontrolled infection, other autoimmune disease, pregnancy or lactation.

The sample in question was peripheral blood mononuclear cells (PBMCs), obtained at new diagnosis, from a patient treated with antithyroid drugs. This TCR derives from a woman aged 25 to 45 with Graves disease.

CDR3 in amino acids: CASSPNSAGPYEQYF. DNA for the CDR3: TGCGCCAGCAGCCCTAATTCCGCGGGGCCCTACGAGCAGTACTTC. The rearrangement joins TRBV5-1 to TRBJ2-7; tentative D call: TRBD2 (6 bases). The CDR3 consists of 15 residues. From germline, CDR1 is SGHRS and CDR2 YFSETQ. V was shortened by 4 bases and J by 2 bases, with 16 bases between the two germline ends.